One TCR beta chain is described in this entry. Its antigen is unidentified. This specimen belongs to a study of blood T cells in healthy people across ages. Staff drew around 10 milliliters of peripheral blood from each donor. At least 6.5 million PBMCs were isolated per sample. Next came a second PCR, run for roughly 6 to 11 cycles, which used a sample-barcoded 5' primer along with a J-beta primer mix. In TCRdb, the 5' RACE reads were re-called with MiXCR into one record per CDR3 protein. The table records hundreds of thousands of distinct CDR3 sequences, under 45% of them present only once. The CDR3 spans 14 residues. Germline V CDR1 and CDR2: DFQATT, SNEGSKA (reference sequence). Trimming cost V 3 bases and J 5 bases; bases outside gene matches: 6. Notes on the study in general: Per million T cells, the diversity of TCR beta decreased roughly linearly as age advanced.

Sequencing was done on a sample of blood. The TCR originated in a man aged 55 to 70 in good health. The genes are TRBV20-1 and TRBJ2-5; 10 bases are shared with TRBD2. The CDR3 DNA is TGCAGTGCTAGTGCGACTAGCGGGTACGAGACCCAGTACTTC. Translated, it gives CSASATSGYETQYF.